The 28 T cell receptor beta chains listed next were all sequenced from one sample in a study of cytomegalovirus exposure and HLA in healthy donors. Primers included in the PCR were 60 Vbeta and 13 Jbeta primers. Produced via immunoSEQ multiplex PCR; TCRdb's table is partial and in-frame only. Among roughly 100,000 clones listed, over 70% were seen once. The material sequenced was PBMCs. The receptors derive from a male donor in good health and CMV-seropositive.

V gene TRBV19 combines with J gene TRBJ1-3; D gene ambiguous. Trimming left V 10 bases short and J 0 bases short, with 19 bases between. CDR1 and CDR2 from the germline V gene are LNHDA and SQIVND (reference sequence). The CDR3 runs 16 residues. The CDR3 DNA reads TGTGCCACTAGCCAGTTGGGAGCGAGCTCTGGAAACACCATATATTTT. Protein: CATSQLGASSGNTIYF. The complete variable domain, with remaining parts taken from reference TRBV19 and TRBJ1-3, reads DGGITQSPKYLFRKEGQNVTLSCEQNLNHDAMYWYRQDPGQGLRLIYYSQIVNDFQKGDIAEGYSVSREKKESFPLTVTSAQKNPTAFYLCATSQLGASSGNTIYFGEGSWLTVV.

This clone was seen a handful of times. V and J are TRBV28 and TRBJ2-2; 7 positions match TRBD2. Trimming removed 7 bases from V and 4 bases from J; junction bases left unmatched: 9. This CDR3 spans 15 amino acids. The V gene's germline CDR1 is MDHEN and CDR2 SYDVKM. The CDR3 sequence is CASTPAGGSTGELFF. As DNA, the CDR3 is TGTGCCAGCACCCCCGCCGGCGGGAGCACCGGGGAGCTGTTTTTT.

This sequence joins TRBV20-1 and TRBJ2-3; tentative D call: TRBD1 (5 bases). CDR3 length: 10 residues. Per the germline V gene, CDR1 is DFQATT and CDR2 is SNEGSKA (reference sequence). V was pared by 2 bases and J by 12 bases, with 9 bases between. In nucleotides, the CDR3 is TGCAGTGCTAGAACTGGACACCAGTATTTT. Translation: CSARTGHQYF.

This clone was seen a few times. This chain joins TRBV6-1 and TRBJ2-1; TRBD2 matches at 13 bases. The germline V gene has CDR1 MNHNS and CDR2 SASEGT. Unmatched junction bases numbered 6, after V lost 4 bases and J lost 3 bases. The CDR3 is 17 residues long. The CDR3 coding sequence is TGTGCCAGCAGTGTACTAGCGGGGGGGCCGGGCTACAATGAGCAGTTCTTC. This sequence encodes CASSVLAGGPGYNEQFF.

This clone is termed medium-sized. The CDR3 DNA follows: TGTGCCAGCAGTCCACGACATGGCAGTGAAGCTTTCTTT. It specifies CASSPRHGSEAFF. V is TRBV6-6 and J is TRBJ1-1, with D unclear. Trimming took 5 bases from V and 7 from J, leaving 14 bases between them. CDR1 MNHNY and CDR2 SVGAGI come from the germline V gene (reference sequence). The CDR3 loop spans 13 amino acids.

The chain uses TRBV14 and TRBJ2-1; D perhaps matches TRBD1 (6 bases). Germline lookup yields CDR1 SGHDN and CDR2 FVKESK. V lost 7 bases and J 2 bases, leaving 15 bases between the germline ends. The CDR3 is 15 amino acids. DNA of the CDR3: TGTGCCAGCAACGCAGGGGTGGCAGCCTACAATGAGCAGTTCTTC. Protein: CASNAGVAAYNEQFF. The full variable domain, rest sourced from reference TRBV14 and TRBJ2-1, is EAGVTQFPSHSVIEKGQTVTLRCDPISGHDNLYWYRRVMGKEIKFLLHFVKESKQDESGMPNNRFLAERTGGTYSTLKVQPAELEDSGVYFCASNAGVAAYNEQFFGPGTRLTVL.

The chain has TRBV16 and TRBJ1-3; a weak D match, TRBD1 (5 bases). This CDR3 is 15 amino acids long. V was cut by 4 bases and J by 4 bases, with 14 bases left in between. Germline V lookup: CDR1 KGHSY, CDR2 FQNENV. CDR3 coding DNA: TGTGCCAGCAGCCGCGACAGTCCCCGAGGAAACACCATATATTTT. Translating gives CASSRDSPRGNTIYF.

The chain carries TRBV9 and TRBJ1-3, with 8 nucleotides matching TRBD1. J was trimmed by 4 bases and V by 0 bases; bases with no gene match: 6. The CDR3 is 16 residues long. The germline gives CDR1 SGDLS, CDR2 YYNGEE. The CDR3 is CASSVDRTGSGNTIYF. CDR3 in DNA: TGTGCCAGCAGCGTAGACAGGACAGGGTCAGGAAACACCATATATTTT.

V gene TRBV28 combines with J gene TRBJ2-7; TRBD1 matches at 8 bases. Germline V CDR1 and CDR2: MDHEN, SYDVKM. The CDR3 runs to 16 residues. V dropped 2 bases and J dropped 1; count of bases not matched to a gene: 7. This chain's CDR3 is CASSLPWTGLSYEQYF. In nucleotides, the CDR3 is TGTGCCAGCAGTTTACCCTGGACAGGGTTATCCTACGAGCAGTACTTC.

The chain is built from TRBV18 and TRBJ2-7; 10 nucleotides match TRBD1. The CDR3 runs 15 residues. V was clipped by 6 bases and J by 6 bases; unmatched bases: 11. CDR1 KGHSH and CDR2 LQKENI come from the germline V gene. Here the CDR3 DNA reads TGTGCCAGCTCGGAGACAGGGGGCGGTAATGGCGAGCAGTACTTC. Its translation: CASSETGGGNGEQYF.

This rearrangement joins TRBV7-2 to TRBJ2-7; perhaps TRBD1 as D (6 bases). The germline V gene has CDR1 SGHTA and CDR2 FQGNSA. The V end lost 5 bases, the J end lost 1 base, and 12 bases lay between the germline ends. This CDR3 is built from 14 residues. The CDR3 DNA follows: TGTGCCAGCAGCCCCAGGGGTGGTTCCTACGAGCAGTACTTC. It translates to CASSPRGGSYEQYF.

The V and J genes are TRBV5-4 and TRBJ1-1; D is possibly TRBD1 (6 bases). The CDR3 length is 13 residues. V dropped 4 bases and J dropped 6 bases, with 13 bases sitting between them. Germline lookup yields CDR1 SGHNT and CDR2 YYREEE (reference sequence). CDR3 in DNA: TGTGCCAGCAGCGGACGGACAGCACCTGAAGCTTTCTTT. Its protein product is CASSGRTAPEAFF.

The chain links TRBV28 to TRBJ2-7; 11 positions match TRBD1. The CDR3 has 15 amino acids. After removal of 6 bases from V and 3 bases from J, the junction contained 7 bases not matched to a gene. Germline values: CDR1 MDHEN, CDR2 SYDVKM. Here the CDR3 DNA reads TGTGCCAGCAGCCCTACCGGGACAGGGGGCTACGAGCAGTACTTC. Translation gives CASSPTGTGGYEQYF.

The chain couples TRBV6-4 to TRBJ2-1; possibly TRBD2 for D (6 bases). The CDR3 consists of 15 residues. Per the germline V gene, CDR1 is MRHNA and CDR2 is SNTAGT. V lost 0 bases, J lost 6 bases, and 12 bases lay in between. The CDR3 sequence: CASSDSPGSSNEQFF. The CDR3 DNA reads TGTGCCAGCAGTGACTCTCCCGGGAGCTCCAATGAGCAGTTCTTC.

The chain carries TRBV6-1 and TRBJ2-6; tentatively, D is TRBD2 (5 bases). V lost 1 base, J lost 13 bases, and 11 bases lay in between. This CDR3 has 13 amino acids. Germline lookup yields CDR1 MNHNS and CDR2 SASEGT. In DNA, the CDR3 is TGTGCCAGCAGTGAAGGCGGGCTTAAGGTCCTGACTTTC. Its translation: CASSEGGLKVLTF.

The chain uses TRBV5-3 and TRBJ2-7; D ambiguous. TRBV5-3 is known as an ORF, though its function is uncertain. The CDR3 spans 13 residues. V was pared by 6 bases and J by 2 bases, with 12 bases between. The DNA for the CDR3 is TGTGCCAGAATGGCATCCGACACCTACGAGCAGTACTTC. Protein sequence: CARMASDTYEQYF.

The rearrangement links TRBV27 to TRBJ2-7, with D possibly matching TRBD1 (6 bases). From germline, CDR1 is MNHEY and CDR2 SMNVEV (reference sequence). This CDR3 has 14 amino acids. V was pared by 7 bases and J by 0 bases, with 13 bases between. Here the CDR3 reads CASNPTGSSYEQYF. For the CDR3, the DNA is TGTGCCAGCAACCCGACAGGAAGCTCCTACGAGCAGTACTTC.

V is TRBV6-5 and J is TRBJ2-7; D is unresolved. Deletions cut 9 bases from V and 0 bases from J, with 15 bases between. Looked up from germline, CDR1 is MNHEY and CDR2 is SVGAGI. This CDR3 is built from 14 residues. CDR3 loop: CASKQLTISYEQYF. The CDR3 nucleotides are TGTGCCAGTAAACAGCTGACAATCTCCTACGAGCAGTACTTC.

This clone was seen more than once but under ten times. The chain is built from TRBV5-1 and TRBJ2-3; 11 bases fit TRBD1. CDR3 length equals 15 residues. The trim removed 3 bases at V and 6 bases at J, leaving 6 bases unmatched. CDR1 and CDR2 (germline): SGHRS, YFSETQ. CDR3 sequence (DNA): TGCGCCAGCAGCTCTGGACAGGGGGCCGTGGATACGCAGTATTTT. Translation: CASSSGQGAVDTQYF.

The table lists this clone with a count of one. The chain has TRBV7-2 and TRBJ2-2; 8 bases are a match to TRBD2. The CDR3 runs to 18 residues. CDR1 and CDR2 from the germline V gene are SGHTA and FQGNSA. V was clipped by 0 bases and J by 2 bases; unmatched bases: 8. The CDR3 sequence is CASSLARTGGGNTGELFF. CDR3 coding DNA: TGTGCCAGCAGCTTAGCGCGTACCGGGGGGGGAAACACCGGGGAGCTGTTTTTT.

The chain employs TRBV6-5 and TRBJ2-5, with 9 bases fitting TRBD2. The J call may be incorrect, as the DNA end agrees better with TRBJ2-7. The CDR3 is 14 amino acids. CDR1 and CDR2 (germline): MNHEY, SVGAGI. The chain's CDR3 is CATKTSGTSYEQYF. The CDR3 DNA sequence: TGTGCCACCAAGACTAGCGGAACCTCCTACGAGCAGTACTTC.

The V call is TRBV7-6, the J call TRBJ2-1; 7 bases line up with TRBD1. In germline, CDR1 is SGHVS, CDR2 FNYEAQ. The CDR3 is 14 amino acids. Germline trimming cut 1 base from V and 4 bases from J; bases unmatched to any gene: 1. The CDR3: CASSLGGQYNEQFF. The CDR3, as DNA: TGTGCCAGCAGCTTAGGGGGACAGTACAATGAGCAGTTCTTC.

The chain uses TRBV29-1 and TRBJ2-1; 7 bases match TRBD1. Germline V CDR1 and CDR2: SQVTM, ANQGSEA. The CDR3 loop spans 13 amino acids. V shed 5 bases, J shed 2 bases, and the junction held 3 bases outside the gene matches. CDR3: CSVKGQPYNEQFF. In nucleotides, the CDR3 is TGCAGCGTTAAGGGACAGCCCTACAATGAGCAGTTCTTC.

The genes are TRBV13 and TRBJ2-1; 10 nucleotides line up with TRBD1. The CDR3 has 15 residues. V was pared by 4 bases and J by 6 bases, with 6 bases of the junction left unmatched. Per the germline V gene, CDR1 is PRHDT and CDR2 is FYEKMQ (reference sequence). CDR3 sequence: CASSSTGGAGNEQFF. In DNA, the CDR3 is TGTGCCAGCAGCTCGACAGGGGGCGCGGGCAATGAGCAGTTCTTC. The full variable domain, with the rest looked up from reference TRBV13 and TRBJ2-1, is AAGVIQSPRHLIKEKRETATLKCYPIPRHDTVYWYQQGPGQDPQFLISFYEKMQSDKGSIPDRFSAQQFSDYHSELNMSSLELGDSALYFCASSSTGGAGNEQFFGPGTRLTVL.

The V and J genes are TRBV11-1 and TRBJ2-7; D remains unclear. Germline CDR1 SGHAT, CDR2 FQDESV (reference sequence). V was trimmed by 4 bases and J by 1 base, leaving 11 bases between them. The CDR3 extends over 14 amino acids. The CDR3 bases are TGTGCCAGCAGCTCCCGGTCACTGTCCTACGAGCAGTACTTC. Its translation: CASSSRSLSYEQYF.

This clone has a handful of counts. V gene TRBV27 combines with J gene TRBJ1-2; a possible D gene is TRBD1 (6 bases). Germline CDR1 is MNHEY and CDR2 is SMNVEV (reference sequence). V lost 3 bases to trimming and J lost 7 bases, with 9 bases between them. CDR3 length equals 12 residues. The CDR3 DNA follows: TGTGCCAGCAGTTTTTTGGGGGCTGGCTACACCTTC. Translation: CASSFLGAGYTF.

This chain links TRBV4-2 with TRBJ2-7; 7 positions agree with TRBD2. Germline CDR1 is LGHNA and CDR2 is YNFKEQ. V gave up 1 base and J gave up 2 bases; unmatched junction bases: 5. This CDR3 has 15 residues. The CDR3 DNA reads TGTGCCAGCAGCCAAGTTCGGGGAGGGACCTACGAGCAGTACTTC. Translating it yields CASSQVRGGTYEQYF.

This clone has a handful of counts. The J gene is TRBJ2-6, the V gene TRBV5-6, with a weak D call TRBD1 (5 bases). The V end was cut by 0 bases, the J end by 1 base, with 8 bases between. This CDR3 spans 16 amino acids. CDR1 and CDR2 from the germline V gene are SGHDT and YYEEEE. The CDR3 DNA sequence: TGTGCCAGCAGCTTGGTTCAGGGATCTGGGGCCAACGTCCTGACTTTC. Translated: CASSLVQGSGANVLTF.